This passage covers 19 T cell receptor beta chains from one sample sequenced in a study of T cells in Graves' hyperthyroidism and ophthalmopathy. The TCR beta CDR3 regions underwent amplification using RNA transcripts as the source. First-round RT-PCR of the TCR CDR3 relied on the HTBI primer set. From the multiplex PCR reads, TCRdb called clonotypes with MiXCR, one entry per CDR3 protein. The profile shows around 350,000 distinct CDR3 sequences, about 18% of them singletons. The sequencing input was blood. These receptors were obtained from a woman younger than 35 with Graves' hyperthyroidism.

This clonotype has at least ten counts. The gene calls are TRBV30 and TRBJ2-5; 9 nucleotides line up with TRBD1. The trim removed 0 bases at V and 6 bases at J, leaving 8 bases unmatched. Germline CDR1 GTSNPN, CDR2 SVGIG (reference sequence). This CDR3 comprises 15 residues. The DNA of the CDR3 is TGTGCCTGGAGTGTACAAACAGGGGGCGCGAAGACCCAGTACTTC. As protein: CAWSVQTGGAKTQYF. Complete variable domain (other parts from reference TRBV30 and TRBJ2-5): SQTIHQWPATLVQPVGSPLSLECTVEGTSNPNLYWYRQAAGRGLQLLFYSVGIGQISSEVPQNLSASRPQDRQFILSSKKLLLSDSGFYLCAWSVQTGGAKTQYFGPGTRLLVL.

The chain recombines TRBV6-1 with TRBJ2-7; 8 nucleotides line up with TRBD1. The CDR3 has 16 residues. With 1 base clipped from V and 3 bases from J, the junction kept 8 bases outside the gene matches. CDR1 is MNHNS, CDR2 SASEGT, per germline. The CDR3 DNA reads TGTGCCAGCAGTGAAGGGCTAGGACAGGGTCACTACGAGCAGTACTTC. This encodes CASSEGLGQGHYEQYF.

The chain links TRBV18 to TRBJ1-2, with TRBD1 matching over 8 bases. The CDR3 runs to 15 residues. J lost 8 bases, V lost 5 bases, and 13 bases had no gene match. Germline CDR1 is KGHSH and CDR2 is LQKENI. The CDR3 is CASSFLDRAGDGYTF. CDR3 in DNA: TGTGCCAGCTCATTTCTGGACAGGGCGGGCGACGGCTACACCTTC.

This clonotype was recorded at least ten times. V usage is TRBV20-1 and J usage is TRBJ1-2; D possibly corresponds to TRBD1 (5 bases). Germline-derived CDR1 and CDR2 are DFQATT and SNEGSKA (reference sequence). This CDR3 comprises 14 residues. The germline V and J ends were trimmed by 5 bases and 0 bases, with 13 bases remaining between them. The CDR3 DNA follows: TGCAGTGCTTCCCTGACAGACTCTAACTATGGCTACACCTTC. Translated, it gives CSASLTDSNYGYTF.

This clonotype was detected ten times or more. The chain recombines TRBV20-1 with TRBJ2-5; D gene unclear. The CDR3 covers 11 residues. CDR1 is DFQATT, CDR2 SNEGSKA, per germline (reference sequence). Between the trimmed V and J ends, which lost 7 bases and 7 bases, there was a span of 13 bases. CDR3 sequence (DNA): TGCAGTGTCTGGACCGACTCGACCCAGTACTTC. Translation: CSVWTDSTQYF.

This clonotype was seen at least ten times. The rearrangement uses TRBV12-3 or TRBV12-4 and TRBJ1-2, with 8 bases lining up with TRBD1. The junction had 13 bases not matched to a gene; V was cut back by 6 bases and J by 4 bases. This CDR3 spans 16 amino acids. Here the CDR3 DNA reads TGTGCCAGCAGAACCCTAGACAGGGGCCAACTCTATGGCTACACCTTC. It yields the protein CASRTLDRGQLYGYTF.

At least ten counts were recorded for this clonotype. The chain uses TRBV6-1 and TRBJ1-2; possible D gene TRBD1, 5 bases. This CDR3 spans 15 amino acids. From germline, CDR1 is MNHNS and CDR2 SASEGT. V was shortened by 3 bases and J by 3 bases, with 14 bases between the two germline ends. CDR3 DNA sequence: TGTGCCAGCAGTGAGGGAGGGGACGGAGACTATGGCTACACCTTC. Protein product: CASSEGGDGDYGYTF.

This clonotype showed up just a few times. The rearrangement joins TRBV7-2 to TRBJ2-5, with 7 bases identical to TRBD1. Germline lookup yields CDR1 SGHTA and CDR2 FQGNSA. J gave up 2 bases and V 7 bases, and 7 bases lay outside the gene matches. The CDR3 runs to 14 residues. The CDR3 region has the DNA TGTGCCAGCACCACTAGGGGACAGCAAGAGACCCAGTACTTC. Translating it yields CASTTRGQQETQYF. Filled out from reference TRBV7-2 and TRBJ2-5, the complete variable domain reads GAGVSQSPSNKVTEKGKDVELRCDPISGHTALYWYRQSLGQGLEFLIYFQGNSAPDKSGLPSDRFSAERTGGSVSTLTIQRTQQEDSAVYLCASTTRGQQETQYFGPGTRLLVL.

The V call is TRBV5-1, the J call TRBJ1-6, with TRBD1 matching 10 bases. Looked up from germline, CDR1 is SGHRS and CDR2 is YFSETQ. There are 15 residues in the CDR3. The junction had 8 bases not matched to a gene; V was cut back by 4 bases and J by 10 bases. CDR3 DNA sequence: TGCGCCAGCAGCAGCGGGACAGGGGAAAAATCACCCCTCCACTTT. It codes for CASSSGTGEKSPLHF.

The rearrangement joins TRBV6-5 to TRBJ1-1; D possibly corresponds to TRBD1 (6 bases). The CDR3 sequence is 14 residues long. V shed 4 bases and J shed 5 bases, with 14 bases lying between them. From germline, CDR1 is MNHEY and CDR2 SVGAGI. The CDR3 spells CASSFTGLGTEAFF. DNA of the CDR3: TGTGCCAGCAGTTTTACAGGGTTAGGTACTGAAGCTTTCTTT.

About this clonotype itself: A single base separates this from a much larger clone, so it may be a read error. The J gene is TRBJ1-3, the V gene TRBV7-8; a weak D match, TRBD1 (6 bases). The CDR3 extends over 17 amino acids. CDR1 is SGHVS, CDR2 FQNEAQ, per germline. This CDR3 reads CASSLGGPALSGDTIYF. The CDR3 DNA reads TGTGCCAGCAGCTTAGGGGGGCCCGCTCTCTCTGGAGACACCATATATTTT.

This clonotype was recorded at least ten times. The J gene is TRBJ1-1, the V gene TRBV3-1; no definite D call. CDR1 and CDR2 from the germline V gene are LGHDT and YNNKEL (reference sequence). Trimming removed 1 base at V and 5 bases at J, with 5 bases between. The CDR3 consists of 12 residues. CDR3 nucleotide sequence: TGTGCCAGCAGCCAAGGTGGGACTGAAGCTTTCTTT. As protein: CASSQGGTEAFF.

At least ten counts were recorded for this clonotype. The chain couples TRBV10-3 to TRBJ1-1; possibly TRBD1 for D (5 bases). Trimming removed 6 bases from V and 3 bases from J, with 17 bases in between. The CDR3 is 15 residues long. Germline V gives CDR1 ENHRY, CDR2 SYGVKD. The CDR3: CAIRGSTQGDTEAFF. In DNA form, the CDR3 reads TGTGCCATCAGGGGAAGTACCCAAGGGGACACTGAAGCTTTCTTT.

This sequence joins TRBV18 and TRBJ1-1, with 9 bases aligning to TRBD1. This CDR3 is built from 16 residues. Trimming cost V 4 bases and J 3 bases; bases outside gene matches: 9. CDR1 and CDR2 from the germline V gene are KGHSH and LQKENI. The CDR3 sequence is CASSRSQQGADTEAFF. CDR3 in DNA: TGTGCCAGCTCACGTTCACAACAGGGGGCGGACACTGAAGCTTTCTTT.

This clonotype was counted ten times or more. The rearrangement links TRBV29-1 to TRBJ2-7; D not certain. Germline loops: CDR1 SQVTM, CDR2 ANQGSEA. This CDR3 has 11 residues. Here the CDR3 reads CTRISSYEQYF. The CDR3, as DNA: TGCACCAGAATCAGCTCCTACGAGCAGTACTTC.

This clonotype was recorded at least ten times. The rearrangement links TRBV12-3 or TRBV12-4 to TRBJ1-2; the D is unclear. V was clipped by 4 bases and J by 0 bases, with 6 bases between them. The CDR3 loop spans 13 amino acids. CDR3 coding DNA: TGTGCCAGCAGTTCCGCAGCTAACTATGGCTACACCTTC. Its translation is CASSSAANYGYTF.

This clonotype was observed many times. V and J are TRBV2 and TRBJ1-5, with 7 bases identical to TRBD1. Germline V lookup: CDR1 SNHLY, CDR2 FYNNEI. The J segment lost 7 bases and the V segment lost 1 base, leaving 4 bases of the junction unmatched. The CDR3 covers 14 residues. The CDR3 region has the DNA TGTGCCAGCAGTGAAGTCACAGGGGTCCAGCCCCAGCATTTT. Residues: CASSEVTGVQPQHF. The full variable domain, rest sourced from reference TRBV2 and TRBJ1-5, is EPEVTQTPSHQVTQMGQEVILRCVPISNHLYFYWYRQILGQKVEFLVSFYNNEISEKSEIFDDQFSVERPDGSNFTLKIRSTKLEDSAMYFCASSEVTGVQPQHFGDGTRLSIL.

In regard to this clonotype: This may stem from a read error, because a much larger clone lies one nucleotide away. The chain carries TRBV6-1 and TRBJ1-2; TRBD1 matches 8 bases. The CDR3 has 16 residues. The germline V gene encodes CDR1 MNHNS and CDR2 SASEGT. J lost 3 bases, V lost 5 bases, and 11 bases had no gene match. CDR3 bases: TGTGCCAGCAGTCCAGTCTCAGGGGGCGAAGACTATGGCTACACCTTC. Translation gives CASSPVSGGEDYGYTF.

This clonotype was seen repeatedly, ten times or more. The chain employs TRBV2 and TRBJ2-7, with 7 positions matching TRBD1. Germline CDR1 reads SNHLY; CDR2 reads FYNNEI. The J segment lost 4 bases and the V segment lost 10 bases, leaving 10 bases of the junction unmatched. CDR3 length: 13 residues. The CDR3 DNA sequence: TGTGCCACCGTAACAGGGGCTGGATACGAGCAGTACTTC. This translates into CATVTGAGYEQYF.